This TCR beta chain is drawn from a study of blood T cell repertoires in COVID-19. Turning to the study itself: Donors in the United States, Italy and Spain gave samples during acute or convalescent COVID-19. T cells, B-cell-depleted T cells, or PBMCs provided the cDNA or gDNA that served as material.

Per the original data handling: Amplifying reference gene primers gave estimates of nucleated cell counts. Sequencing was performed with immunoSEQ multiplex PCR; in TCRdb, only in-frame clones are kept and a portion is missing. Clone size and V and J calls were adopted from that table, with D and trimming inferred from the DNA. The sample includes approximately 100,000 clones, 75% to 90% of them seen just once. This clone was seen a handful of times. The CDR3 has 14 residues. Trimming left V 3 bases short and J 2 bases short, with 10 bases between. Germline values: CDR1 MNHNS, CDR2 SASEGT. Sequencing was done on a sample of peripheral blood. The receptor's source is an elderly woman with active COVID-19. The gene calls are TRBV6-1 and TRBJ2-5; weak D call: TRBD1 (5 bases). The CDR3 here is CASSDWGGQETQYF. CDR3 DNA: TGTGCCAGCAGTGATTGGGGCGGTCAAGAGACCCAGTACTTC.